This T cell receptor (beta chain) was found in a study of blood T cell repertoires in COVID-19. Study overall: Spain, Italy and the United States supplied samples that represented acute and convalescent COVID-19. Sources were T cells, B-cell-depleted T cells, or PBMCs; the material itself was cDNA or gDNA.

Authors' methods: Estimation of nucleated cell counts was performed using reference gene primer amplification. Clones were sequenced by immunoSEQ multiplex PCR, and TCRdb holds only the in-frame ones, with some missing. V, J and clone size reflect that table, while D and trimming were determined from the DNA. The sample has tens of thousands of clones, around 88% seen once. Germline loops: CDR1 SGHAT, CDR2 FQNNGV. Deletions cut 1 base from V and 2 bases from J, with 10 bases between. CDR3 length: 15 amino acids. Sequencing used peripheral blood. This receptor was obtained from a woman in her seventies with active COVID-19. The rearrangement joins TRBV11-2 to TRBJ2-3, with unresolved D. CDR3 sequence: CASSLAPRPTDTQYF. CDR3 DNA: TGTGCCAGCAGCTTAGCTCCGAGGCCCACAGATACGCAGTATTTT.